The 21 T cell receptor beta chains below come from one sample, sequenced in a study of T cell responses to AZD1222 COVID-19 vaccine (TCRdb year 2021). Per the publication, the time point label means: about 28 days (+/-7) after the second vaccine dose. Receptors were amplified or captured by the immunoSEQ multiplex PCR assay. TCRdb limited this immuneACCESS table to in-frame rearrangements with V and J called. A share of clones is missing; checked studies link under half to unresolved V genes, and the rest is unexplained. In this sample the table shows some 150,000 clones, 90% of which occur a single time. The ten largest clonotypes hold about 1.6% of the sample. The sequences come from peripheral blood, collected 28 days after the second AZD1222 dose. The receptors here all came from an adult who received the AZD1222 COVID-19 vaccine.

V gene TRBV4-1 combines with J gene TRBJ2-1; 8 bases match TRBD2. CDR3 length: 15 residues. The ends lost 1 base at V and 6 bases at J; junction bases unmatched: 5. CDR1 and CDR2 (germline): MGHRA, YSYEKL. The CDR3, as DNA: TGCGCCAGCAGCCAAGGTCTAGCGGGCGGCAATGAGCAGTTCTTC. This translates into CASSQGLAGGNEQFF.

This clone was observed a handful of times. At one of its ends the junction is not consistent with the germline gene, which may arise from a read error. The V gene is TRBV5-1, the J gene TRBJ2-7; D might be TRBD1 (5 bases). Germline V gene lookup returns CDR1 SGHRS and CDR2 YFSETQ. The CDR3 has 14 residues. CDR3 amino acids: CASSPGGRVVTSDF. CDR3 DNA sequence: TGCGCCAGCAGCCCTGGCGGCAGGGTGGTGACATCGGACTTC.

The chain combines TRBV6-6 with TRBJ2-7, with a weak D call TRBD2 (6 bases). Trimming removed 4 bases at V and 3 bases at J, with 10 bases between. Germline CDR1 reads MNHNY; CDR2 reads SVGAGI (reference sequence). The CDR3 contains 13 residues. CDR3 sequence: CASSSGAGYEQYF. CDR3 DNA: TGTGCCAGCAGTTCAGGAGCGGGCTACGAGCAGTACTTC.

The gene calls are TRBV18 and TRBJ2-3; D not resolved. The germline gives CDR1 KGHSH, CDR2 LQKENI. The CDR3 has 13 amino acids. The ends were cut back, 3 bases at V and 0 bases at J, with 4 bases in the middle. Written as DNA, the CDR3 is TGTGCCAGCTCACCTATTAGCACAGATACGCAGTATTTT. Amino acids: CASSPISTDTQYF.

This chain connects TRBV6-1 to TRBJ1-2; weak D call: TRBD1 (6 bases). Germline values: CDR1 MNHNS, CDR2 SASEGT. The CDR3 is 15 residues long. Trimming cost V 2 bases and J 4 bases, with 14 bases left between them. The chain's CDR3 is CASSEHWGPGYGYTF. CDR3 bases: TGTGCCAGCAGTGAACACTGGGGGCCCGGCTATGGCTACACCTTC.

The genes are TRBV4-2 and TRBJ2-3; D tentatively reads TRBD1 or TRBD2 (6 bases each). In germline, CDR1 is LGHNA, CDR2 YNFKEQ. The CDR3 is made up of 18 amino acids. With 5 bases removed from V and 2 bases from J, the gap between germline ends came to 23 bases. CDR3 sequence (DNA): TGTGCCAGCAGCTCGGGGGCCTTTAGGATTGCTTCCACAGATACGCAGTATTTT. It is translated as CASSSGAFRIASTDTQYF.

This sequence joins TRBV6-5 and TRBJ2-1, with D uncertain. This CDR3 region has 15 residues. CDR1 is MNHEY and CDR2 is SVGAGI in the germline V gene. The V end was cut by 6 bases, the J end by 0 bases, with 12 bases between. CDR3 in DNA: TGTGCCAGCAGCACCGGGCCCAGCTCCTACAATGAGCAGTTCTTC. Amino acids: CASSTGPSSYNEQFF.

The rearrangement uses TRBV30 and TRBJ1-2, with 8 nucleotides matching TRBD1. From germline, CDR1 is GTSNPN and CDR2 SVGIG (reference sequence). V shed 4 bases, J shed 4 bases, and the junction held 5 bases outside the gene matches. CDR3 length: 13 residues. CDR3 sequence (DNA): TGTGCCTGGACGGGACAGGCCCTCTATGGCTACACCTTC. Amino acid sequence: CAWTGQALYGYTF.

The CDR3 loop reads CASSLVVGGDYEQYF. CDR3 in DNA: TGTGCCAGCAGCTTGGTTGTGGGTGGGGACTACGAGCAGTACTTC. This sequence joins TRBV5-6 and TRBJ2-7, with unresolved D. V was trimmed by 0 bases and J by 3 bases, leaving 13 bases between them. In germline, CDR1 is SGHDT, CDR2 YYEEEE. The CDR3 contains 15 residues. Filled out from reference TRBV5-6 and TRBJ2-7, the complete variable domain reads DAGVTQSPTHLIKTRGQQVTLRCSPKSGHDTVSWYQQALGQGPQFIFQYYEEEERQRGNFPDRFSGHQFPNYSSELNVNALLLGDSALYLCASSLVVGGDYEQYFGPGTRLTVT.

The rearrangement joins TRBV5-6 to TRBJ1-2; no clear D gene. The V gene's germline CDR1 is SGHDT and CDR2 YYEEEE. The CDR3 has 16 amino acids. The V end was cut by 4 bases, the J end by 0 bases, with 16 bases between. The CDR3 DNA reads as TGTGCCAGCAGCCCCCCAGGCGTAAATTCTAACTATGGCTACACCTTC. This encodes CASSPPGVNSNYGYTF.

The chain is built from TRBV11-2 and TRBJ2-1; 13 bases are a match to TRBD2. This CDR3 contains 15 residues. Germline V gene data show CDR1 as SGHAT and CDR2 as FQNNGV. Unmatched junction bases numbered 5, after V lost 4 bases and J lost 8 bases. This CDR3 reads CASSSRGLAGDEQFF. As DNA, the CDR3 is TGTGCCAGCAGCTCCAGAGGACTAGCGGGAGATGAGCAGTTCTTC.

V usage is TRBV7-2 and J usage is TRBJ1-1, with D hard to call. CDR1 is SGHTA, CDR2 FQGNSA, per germline. There are 16 residues in the CDR3. V lost 5 bases and J lost 0, with 16 bases in between. Here the CDR3 DNA reads TGTGCCAGCAGCCCCAACGCTCCATTCTTGAACACTGAAGCTTTCTTT. Its protein product is CASSPNAPFLNTEAFF.

The chain is built from TRBV29-1 and TRBJ1-2, with TRBD1 matching 11 bases. V lost 7 bases and J lost 8; bases outside the gene matches: 9. CDR3 length: 13 residues. Germline assignment: CDR1 SQVTM and CDR2 ANQGSEA. The CDR3 nucleotides read TGCAGCGCCACCGGGACAGGGGGGGAGGGCTACACCTTC. Its protein is CSATGTGGEGYTF.

This clone was recorded once. This chain joins TRBV5-1 and TRBJ1-2; tentative D call: TRBD1 (6 bases). Germline CDR1 SGHRS, CDR2 YFSETQ. CDR3 length: 15 residues. Trimming left V 5 bases short and J 3 bases short, with 17 bases between. CDR3: CASRGKGGVDYGYTF. The CDR3 nucleotides are TGCGCCAGCAGAGGGAAGGGGGGAGTGGACTATGGCTACACCTTC. The entire variable domain, with the rest obtained from reference TRBV5-1 and TRBJ1-2, is as follows: KAGVTQTPRYLIKTRGQQVTLSCSPISGHRSVSWYQQTPGQGLQFLFEYFSETQRNKGNFPGRFSGRQFSNSRSEMNVSTLELGDSALYLCASRGKGGVDYGYTFGSGTRLTVV.

The chain is built from TRBV6-5 and TRBJ2-1; the match to TRBD1 covers 7 bases. Germline lookup yields CDR1 MNHEY and CDR2 SVGAGI. The V gene end was trimmed by 0 bases and the J gene end by 4 bases; junction bases not matched to a gene: 6. This CDR3 region has 16 residues. The CDR3 loop reads CASSYSRQGSYNEQFF. The CDR3 region has the DNA TGTGCCAGCAGTTACTCAAGACAGGGATCGTACAATGAGCAGTTCTTC.

This clone has a single count. V and J are TRBV10-3 and TRBJ1-2, with D uncertain. V lost 3 bases and J 7 bases, leaving 9 bases between the germline ends. The CDR3 length is 12 residues. Germline loops: CDR1 ENHRY, CDR2 SYGVKD. CDR3 in DNA: TGTGCCATCAGTGAAAGCGTACGTGGCTACACCTTC. It translates to CAISESVRGYTF.

V gene TRBV5-5 combines with J gene TRBJ2-2, with 11 bases fitting TRBD2. Germline V gene data show CDR1 as SGHKS and CDR2 as YYEKEE (reference sequence). V shed 4 bases, J shed 0 bases, and the junction held 8 bases outside the gene matches. The CDR3 covers 18 residues. CDR3 sequence reads: CASSRPGLAASNTGELFF. CDR3 nucleotide sequence: TGTGCCAGCAGCAGACCGGGACTAGCGGCTTCGAACACCGGGGAGCTGTTTTTT. The full variable domain, in which reference TRBV5-5 and TRBJ2-2 provide the parts outside the CDR3, is DAGVTQSPTHLIKTRGQQVTLRCSPISGHKSVSWYQQVLGQGPQFIFQYYEKEERGRGNFPDRFSARQFPNYSSELNVNALLLGDSALYLCASSRPGLAASNTGELFFGEGSRLTVL.

The CDR3 sequence: CASSTRQRPTYNEQFF. Written as DNA, the CDR3 is TGTGCCAGCAGCACGCGTCAGAGACCTACCTACAATGAGCAGTTCTTC. The chain has TRBV7-2 and TRBJ2-1, with no clear D. The V end was cut by 5 bases, the J end by 2 bases, with 16 bases between. Germline loops: CDR1 SGHTA, CDR2 FQGNSA. This CDR3 comprises 16 residues.

The gene calls are TRBV11-2 and TRBJ1-1; 10 bases line up with TRBD1. Losses at the gene ends were 5 bases for V and 6 bases for J; bases not matched to a gene: 9. The CDR3 has 15 amino acids. Germline CDR1 reads SGHAT; CDR2 reads FQNNGV. The CDR3, as DNA: TGTGCCAGCAGCCAAGACAGGGGGCGCCTCGCTGAAGCTTTCTTT. Residues: CASSQDRGRLAEAFF.

The J gene is TRBJ1-6, the V gene TRBV27; D gene ambiguous. V gave up 6 bases and J gave up 6 bases, with 12 bases separating them. In germline, CDR1 is MNHEY, CDR2 SMNVEV (reference sequence). This CDR3 comprises 14 residues. The CDR3 DNA follows: TGTGCCAGCAGCCCAACGCTTGCTAATTCACCCCTCCACTTT. It encodes CASSPTLANSPLHF.

This chain uses TRBV29-1 with TRBJ2-1; tentatively, D is TRBD2 (7 bases). This CDR3 has 13 amino acids. Per germline, CDR1 SQVTM and CDR2 ANQGSEA. The V end was cut by 7 bases, the J end by 5 bases, with 15 bases between. Here the CDR3 DNA reads TGCAGCGCGCGGGGGCGAGGGGACAATGAGCAGTTCTTC. Amino acid sequence: CSARGRGDNEQFF.